One sample yielded the 16 T cell receptor beta chains listed below, sequenced in a study of blood T cell repertoires in COVID-19. Generated by immunoSEQ multiplex PCR, the TCRdb table keeps only in-frame clones and is missing some. The sample carries a few hundred thousand clones, around 80% recorded once. Sample: peripheral blood. The receptors shown here come from a woman in her 40s who had recovered from COVID-19.

The chain has TRBV10-3 and TRBJ1-4; D unresolved. The CDR3 totals 13 residues. Germline V CDR1 and CDR2: ENHRY, SYGVKD. The V end lost 10 bases, the J end lost 8 bases, and 17 bases lay between the germline ends. The CDR3 spells CATGVVEGEKLFF. CDR3 nucleotides: TGTGCCACCGGCGTGGTGGAGGGAGAAAAACTGTTTTTT.

This clone was counted many times. The chain links TRBV5-6 to TRBJ1-5, with TRBD1 matching 7 bases. Losses at the gene ends were 0 bases for V and 4 bases for J; bases not matched to a gene: 7. The CDR3 is 16 amino acids. Germline values: CDR1 SGHDT, CDR2 YYEEEE. The CDR3 sequence: CASSLGGQWANQPQHF. CDR3 bases: TGTGCCAGCAGCTTGGGGGGACAGTGGGCTAATCAGCCCCAGCATTTT.

This clone was counted ten times or more. The chain couples TRBV6-5 to TRBJ2-5, with 8 nucleotides matching TRBD2. Germline CDR1 reads MNHEY; CDR2 reads SVGAGI. The CDR3 runs 15 residues. Trimming removed 7 bases from V and 5 bases from J; junction bases left unmatched: 12. DNA of the CDR3: TGTGCCAGCACCTCCTCGGAGCGGGGGTGGGAGACCCAGTACTTC. Amino acid sequence: CASTSSERGWETQYF.

The genes are TRBV28 and TRBJ1-4; 9 bases fit TRBD1. The V gene's germline CDR1 is MDHEN and CDR2 SYDVKM. This CDR3 is 14 amino acids long. Unmatched junction bases numbered 4, after V lost 6 bases and J lost 5 bases. The CDR3 here is CASSWDRVNEKLFF. CDR3 nucleotides: TGTGCCAGCAGCTGGGACAGGGTGAATGAAAAACTGTTTTTT.

In this sample, this clone turned up once. The chain links TRBV28 to TRBJ1-5; D gene ambiguous. Germline CDR1 reads MDHEN; CDR2 reads SYDVKM. This CDR3 is built from 14 residues. Trimming took 5 bases from V and 2 from J, leaving 10 bases between them. CDR3 amino acids: CASSAAIGNQPQHF. Here the CDR3 DNA reads TGTGCCAGCAGTGCCGCTATAGGCAATCAGCCCCAGCATTTT.

This clone was detected only once. V is TRBV4-3 and J is TRBJ1-2, with 8 bases aligning to TRBD1. V was pared by 4 bases and J by 3 bases, with 10 bases of the junction left unmatched. Germline values: CDR1 LGHNA, CDR2 YSLEER. This CDR3 has 16 residues. CDR3 in DNA: TGCGCCAGCAGCCGAGCCAGGGGGCCCGCTTACTATGGCTACACCTTC. This encodes CASSRARGPAYYGYTF.

The chain is built from TRBV16 and TRBJ1-2; 7 positions match TRBD1. Losses at the gene ends were 0 bases for V and 4 bases for J; bases not matched to a gene: 8. CDR1 and CDR2 (germline): KGHSY, FQNENV. The CDR3 has 16 residues. CDR3 protein: CASSQSVTGIPYGYTF. The CDR3 bases are TGTGCCAGCAGCCAATCTGTGACAGGGATTCCCTATGGCTACACCTTC.

This clone came up once. CDR3 amino acids: CASSSQGGGGYTF. CDR3 coding DNA: TGTGCCAGCAGTTCACAGGGGGGAGGTGGCTACACCTTC. The V call is TRBV13, the J call TRBJ1-2, with 8 bases that match TRBD1. Germline V lookup: CDR1 PRHDT, CDR2 FYEKMQ (reference sequence). This CDR3 has 13 residues. Trimming took 6 bases from V and 7 from J; bases not matched to a gene: 7.

V is TRBV5-1 and J is TRBJ2-5, with TRBD2 as a possible D gene (6 bases). V was cut by 0 bases and J by 4 bases, with 13 bases left in between. This CDR3 has 15 residues. From germline, CDR1 is SGHRS and CDR2 YFSETQ. The CDR3 nucleotides are TGCGCCAGCAGCTTGGGCGGGACGGCCCGAGAGACCCAGTACTTC. It codes for CASSLGGTARETQYF.

This clone was seen a few times. In DNA, the CDR3 is TGTGCCACCAGGACAGGAGACTCCTACGAGCAGTACTTC. This gives the protein CATRTGDSYEQYF. J is TRBJ2-7 and V is TRBV10-3; TRBD1 aligns across 7 bases. The junction had 6 bases not matched to a gene; V was cut back by 10 bases and J by 0 bases. The CDR3 is 13 residues long. Germline-derived CDR1 and CDR2 are ENHRY and SYGVKD.

A few counts support this clone. The V call is TRBV5-1, the J call TRBJ1-2, with a weak D call TRBD1 (5 bases). The CDR3 is 14 amino acids. The V end lost 6 bases, the J end lost 2 bases, and 14 bases lay between the germline ends. In germline, CDR1 is SGHRS, CDR2 YFSETQ. In DNA, the CDR3 is TGCGCCAGCAACAACCCTGGGGGGAACTATGGCTACACCTTC. This encodes CASNNPGGNYGYTF.

The V and J genes are TRBV5-6 and TRBJ2-2; 9 nucleotides match TRBD1. Germline loops: CDR1 SGHDT, CDR2 YYEEEE. The CDR3 length is 15 residues. Trimming cost V 2 bases and J 3 bases; bases outside gene matches: 2. In nucleotides, the CDR3 is TGTGCCAGCAGCTTTAGGGACAGGGACACCGGGGAGCTGTTTTTT. Translation gives CASSFRDRDTGELFF.

V usage is TRBV5-1 and J usage is TRBJ2-1, with 13 positions matching TRBD2. V lost 0 bases, J lost 9 bases, and 3 bases stayed unmatched. The CDR3 covers 15 residues. CDR1 is SGHRS and CDR2 is YFSETQ in the germline V gene. The CDR3 bases are TGCGCCAGCAGCTTGGGACTAGCGGGGGGAAGTGAGCAGTTCTTC. Translation: CASSLGLAGGSEQFF.

This clone was picked up a small number of times. The rearrangement links TRBV28 to TRBJ2-7; perhaps TRBD1 as D (7 bases). Trimming stripped 3 bases from V and 6 bases from J, with 12 bases between. The germline V gene encodes CDR1 MDHEN and CDR2 SYDVKM. This CDR3 has 13 residues. In nucleotides, the CDR3 is TGTGCCAGCAGTTTTCAGGGGGGACGCGAGCAGTACTTC. Encoded protein: CASSFQGGREQYF.

The chain carries TRBV7-2 and TRBJ2-2; 10 bases fit TRBD1. The CDR3 is made up of 17 amino acids. Germline V gives CDR1 SGHTA, CDR2 FQGNSA. V lost 6 bases and J lost 3; bases outside the gene matches: 10. In DNA, the CDR3 is TGTGCCAGCAGGGGGGTGACAGGGGGCTATGACACCGGGGAGCTGTTTTTT. Its protein product is CASRGVTGGYDTGELFF.

The rearrangement uses TRBV6-5 and TRBJ2-1; D is possibly TRBD1 (6 bases). Trimming removed 6 bases at V and 0 bases at J, with 9 bases between. Germline V gene sequence: CDR1 MNHEY, CDR2 SVGAGI. This CDR3 has 14 residues. CDR3 nucleotides: TGTGCCAGCAGAGCAGGGGACTCCTACAATGAGCAGTTCTTC. Amino acids: CASRAGDSYNEQFF.